This T cell receptor beta chain was captured by sequencing in a study of blood T cells in healthy people across ages (dated by TCRdb to about 2015). Study-wide context: Template switching captured roughly one uniquely barcoded TCR beta cDNA molecule per two T cells in model experiments. Age-related changes in TCR beta repertoire diversity were measured in the study by deep sequencing normalized with unique cDNA molecular identifiers. For two donors (one aged 18 to 30 and one aged 80 or older), the study analyzed two additional independent replicas of 1 million unique cDNA reads from the same blood draw. To avoid experimental bias, donors of different ages were distributed randomly across sequencing lanes. Donors were grouped into four age groups: young (average approximately 15 years), middle-aged (around 39), aged (around 66) and long-lived (roughly 80).

The paper as a whole reports these results and caveats: Compared with the aged group, more naive CD4+ T cells, fewer expanded clones and increased TCR diversity were shown by the long-lived group, suggesting age selection. Total diversity estimates from one million sequenced T cells were considered lower bounds and underestimates. Observed TCR beta diversity per million T cells fell roughly linearly with age, and a significant reduction was already apparent by age around 36. Since profiling was done on bulk unsorted PBMCs, naive and antigen-experienced compartments could not be conclusively compared. Donor CMV infection status was unknown, potentially confounding age-related changes in expanded clonotypes. The percentage of naive T cells measured by flow cytometry correlated strongly with observed TCR beta diversity.

From cysteine to phenylalanine, the CDR3 is 15 amino acids long. CDR3 DNA is the only sequence kept; it has 45 bases, read in frame from the first base. CDR1 and CDR2, per the germline V gene, are SGHTA and FQGTGA. As to this clonotype: The antigen it binds to is not known. A much larger clone lies one base from this, so it may be a read error.

Library creation used 5' RACE. The sequencer listed for this sample is Illumina HiSeq 2500. A second PCR of 7 to 11 cycles was performed with a sample-barcoded 5' primer and a J-beta primer mix. Each TCR beta cDNA molecule received a unique molecular identifier from a template-switch 5' adaptor carrying 12 random nucleotides. Each sample yielded at least 2.5 million CDR3-containing paired-end reads. All of the RNA was converted into first-strand cDNA using the Mint cDNA synthesis kit, with a TRBC-specific oligonucleotide serving as the primer. Following uracil-DNA glycosylase treatment, a first 18-cycle PCR with universal primers M1SS and BC2_uni_R was performed on all cDNA. The original methods were these. Normalization of each sample was performed by random selection of 1 million high-quality reads, each carrying a distinct molecular identifier. Instead of being binned into consensus sequences, reads that shared molecular identifiers were thrown out. MiTCR, with a Q25 quality threshold and the strictest error-elimination algorithm, was used for CDR3 identification, clonotype clustering and error correction. A nonparametric unseen species model with Euler transformation was used to estimate lower-bound total TCR beta diversity. The raw public reads went through TCRdb reprocessing: fastp at Q25, MiXCR clone calling, in-frame beta chains kept. Identical CDR3 protein sequences are pooled into one entry, listed with their most common genes and DNA. Clone size and V and J calls follow TCRdb, not the original study. The sample profile shows approximately 680,000 distinct CDR3 sequences; approximately 30% of them were found once. The top ten constitute 15% of the sample.

The donors were 40 or so Caucasian individuals from Russia, aged roughly 6 to 90 years, who were systemically healthy. Each donor gave ten milliliters of peripheral blood, drawn into EDTA-treated Vacutainer tubes. Ficoll-Paque density-gradient centrifugation was used to isolate PBMCs, with at least 6.5 million per sample. Trizol reagent was used to extract total RNA from the PBMCs, yielding at least 5 micrograms per sample. Naive CD45RAhigh/CD27high T cell percentages were measured by flow cytometry on a PBMC aliquot from every donor. The rearranged chain carries TRBV7-3 and TRBJ1-2; the D gene cannot be resolved reliably. The TCR comes from a woman aged 80 or over in good health. Donor details come from another sample of the same person, matched by shared clones. The sequenced material came from blood. CDR3 reads: CASNLNARGMRGYTF. The DNA sequence is TGTGCCAGCAACTTAAATGCCCGTGGCATGAGGGGCTACACCTTC.